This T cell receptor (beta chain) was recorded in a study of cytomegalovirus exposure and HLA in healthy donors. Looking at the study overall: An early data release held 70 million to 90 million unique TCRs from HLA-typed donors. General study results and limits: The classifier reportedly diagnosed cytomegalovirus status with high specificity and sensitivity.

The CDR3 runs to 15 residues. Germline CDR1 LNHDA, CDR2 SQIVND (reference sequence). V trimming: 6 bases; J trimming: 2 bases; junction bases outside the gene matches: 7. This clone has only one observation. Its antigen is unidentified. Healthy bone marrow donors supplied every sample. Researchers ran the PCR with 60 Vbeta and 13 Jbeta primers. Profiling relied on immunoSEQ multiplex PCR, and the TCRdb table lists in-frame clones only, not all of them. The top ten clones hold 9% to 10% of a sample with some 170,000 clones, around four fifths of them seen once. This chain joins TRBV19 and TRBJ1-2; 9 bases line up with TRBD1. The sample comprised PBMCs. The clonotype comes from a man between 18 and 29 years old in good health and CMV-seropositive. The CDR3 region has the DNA TGTGCCAGTAGCTGGGGGACAGGGCAGAACTATGGCTACACCTTC. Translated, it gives CASSWGTGQNYGYTF.